The subject of this entry is one T cell receptor beta chain. Authors' analysis steps: Estimation of nucleated cell counts relied on the amplification of reference gene primers. The protocol was immunoSEQ multiplex PCR, while the TCRdb copy is restricted to in-frame clones and leaves out a portion. The D gene and trimming were derived from the DNA, and the V and J assignments and clone size from that table. The sample contains 250,000 to 350,000 clones, around 86% of which appear only once. This specimen comes from a study of blood T cell repertoires in COVID-19. Overall study context: T cells, B-cell-depleted T cells, or PBMCs provided the cDNA or gDNA that served as material.

V was trimmed by 2 bases and J by 4 bases, leaving 11 bases between them. The CDR3 spans 14 residues. Germline V gene lookup returns CDR1 MNHEY and CDR2 SVGAGI. The study assigned cohorts using participant-reported clinical history. Recovered participants had two consecutive negative NP/OP PCR tests, healthcare professional clearance, or symptom resolution. Sequenced sample: PBMCs or T cells enriched from blood (not recorded which). The TCR comes from a young woman who had recovered from COVID-19. V and J are TRBV6-5 and TRBJ1-1; tentatively, D is TRBD1 (6 bases). The CDR3 nucleotides are TGTGCCAGCAGTTACACAGGGTGGAGCACTGAAGCTTTCTTT. Protein product: CASSYTGWSTEAFF.